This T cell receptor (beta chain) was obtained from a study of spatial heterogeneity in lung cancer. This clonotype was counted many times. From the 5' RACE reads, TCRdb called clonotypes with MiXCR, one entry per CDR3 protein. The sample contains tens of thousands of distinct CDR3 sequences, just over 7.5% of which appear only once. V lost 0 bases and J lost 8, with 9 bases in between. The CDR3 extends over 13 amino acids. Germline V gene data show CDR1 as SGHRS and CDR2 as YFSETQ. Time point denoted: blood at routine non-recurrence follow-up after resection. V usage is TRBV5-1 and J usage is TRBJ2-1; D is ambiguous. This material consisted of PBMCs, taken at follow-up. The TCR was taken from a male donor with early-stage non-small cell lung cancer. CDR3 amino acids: CASSLVNFDEQFF. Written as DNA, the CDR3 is TGCGCCAGCAGCTTGGTCAATTTCGATGAGCAGTTCTTC.